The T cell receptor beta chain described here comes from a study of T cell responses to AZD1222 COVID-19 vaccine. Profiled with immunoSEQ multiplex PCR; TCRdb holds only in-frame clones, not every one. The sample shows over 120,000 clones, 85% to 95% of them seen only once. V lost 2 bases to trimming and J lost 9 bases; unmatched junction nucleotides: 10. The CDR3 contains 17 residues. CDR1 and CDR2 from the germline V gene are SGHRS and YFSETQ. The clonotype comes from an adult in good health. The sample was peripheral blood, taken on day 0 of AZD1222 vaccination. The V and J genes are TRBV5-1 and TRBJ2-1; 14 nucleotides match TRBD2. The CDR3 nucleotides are TGCGCCAGCAGCTTAGGGACTAGCGGGGGTGGTAGGAGTGAGCAGTTCTTC. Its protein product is CASSLGTSGGGRSEQFF.